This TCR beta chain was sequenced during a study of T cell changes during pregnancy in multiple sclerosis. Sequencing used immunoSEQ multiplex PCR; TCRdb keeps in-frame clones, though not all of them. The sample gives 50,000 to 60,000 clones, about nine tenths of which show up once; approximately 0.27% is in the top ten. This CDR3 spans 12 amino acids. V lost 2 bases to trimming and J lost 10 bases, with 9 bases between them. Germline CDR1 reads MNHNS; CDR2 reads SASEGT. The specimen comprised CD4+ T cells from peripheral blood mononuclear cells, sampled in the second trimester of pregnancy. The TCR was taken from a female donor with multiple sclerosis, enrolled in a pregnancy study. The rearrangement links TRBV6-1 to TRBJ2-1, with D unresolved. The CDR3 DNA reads TGTGCCAGCAGTGAAATGGGCAGGGAGCAGTTCTTC. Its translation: CASSEMGREQFF.